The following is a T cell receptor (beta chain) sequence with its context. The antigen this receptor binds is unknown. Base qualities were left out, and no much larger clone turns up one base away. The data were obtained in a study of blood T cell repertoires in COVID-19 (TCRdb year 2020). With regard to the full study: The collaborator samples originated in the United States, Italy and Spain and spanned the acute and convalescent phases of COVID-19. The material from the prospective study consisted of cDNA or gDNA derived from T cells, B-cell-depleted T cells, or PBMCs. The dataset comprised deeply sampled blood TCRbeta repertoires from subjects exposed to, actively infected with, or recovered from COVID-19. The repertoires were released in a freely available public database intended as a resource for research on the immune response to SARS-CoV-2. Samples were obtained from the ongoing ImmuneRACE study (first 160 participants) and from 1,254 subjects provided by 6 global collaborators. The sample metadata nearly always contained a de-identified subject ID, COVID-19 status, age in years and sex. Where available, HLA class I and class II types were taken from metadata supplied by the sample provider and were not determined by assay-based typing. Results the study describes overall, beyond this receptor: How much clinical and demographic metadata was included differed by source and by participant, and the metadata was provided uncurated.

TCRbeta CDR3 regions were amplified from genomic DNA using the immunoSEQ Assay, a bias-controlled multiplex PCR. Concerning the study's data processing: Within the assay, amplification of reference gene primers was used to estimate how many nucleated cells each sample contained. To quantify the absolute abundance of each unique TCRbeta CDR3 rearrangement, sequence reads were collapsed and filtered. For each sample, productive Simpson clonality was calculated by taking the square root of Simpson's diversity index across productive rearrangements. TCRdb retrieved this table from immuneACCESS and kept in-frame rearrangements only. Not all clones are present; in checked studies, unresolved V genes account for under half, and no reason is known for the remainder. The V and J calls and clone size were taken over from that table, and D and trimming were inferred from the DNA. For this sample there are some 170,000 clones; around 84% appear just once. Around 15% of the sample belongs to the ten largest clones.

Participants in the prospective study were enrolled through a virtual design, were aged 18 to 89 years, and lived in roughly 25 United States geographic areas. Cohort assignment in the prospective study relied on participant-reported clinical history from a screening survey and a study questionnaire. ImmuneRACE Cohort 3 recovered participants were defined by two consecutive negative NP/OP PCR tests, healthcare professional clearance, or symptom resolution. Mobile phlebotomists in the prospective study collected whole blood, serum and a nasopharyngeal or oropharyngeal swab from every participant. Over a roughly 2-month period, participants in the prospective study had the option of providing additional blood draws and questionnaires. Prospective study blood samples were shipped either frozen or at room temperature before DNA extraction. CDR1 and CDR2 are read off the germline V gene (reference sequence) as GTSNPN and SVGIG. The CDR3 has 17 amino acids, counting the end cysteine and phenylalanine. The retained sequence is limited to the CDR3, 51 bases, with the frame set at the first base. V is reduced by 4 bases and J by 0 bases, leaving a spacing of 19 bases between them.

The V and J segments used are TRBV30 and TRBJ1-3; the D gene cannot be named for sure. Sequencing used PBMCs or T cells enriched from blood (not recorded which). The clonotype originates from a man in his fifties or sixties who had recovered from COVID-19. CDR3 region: CAWKRGGTRSSGNTIYF. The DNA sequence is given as TGTGCCTGGAAGAGAGGCGGCACTAGGAGCTCTGGAAACACCATATATTTT.